This entry features one TCR beta chain sequence. The antigen is unknown. CD4+ cells from a handful of patients underwent sorting into CD25+CD127- cells. The study team obtained lesional scalp punch biopsies and peripheral blood from alopecia areata patients. Germline lookup yields CDR1 LGHNA and CDR2 YSLEER. Trimming cost V 10 bases and J 0 bases, with 16 bases left between them. The CDR3 length is 15 residues. The data stem from a study of CD8+ T cells in alopecia areata. Study-wide points: Clonality was higher in lesional than normal scalp, especially in alopecia totalis/universalis.

cDNA reverse transcribed from extracted RNA served as the sequencing template. Libraries were prepared by immunoSEQ multiplex PCR; TCRdb keeps only in-frame clonotypes and omits some of them. The sample lists tens of thousands of clones; 60% to 70% were seen once. Sequenced sample: CD4+ Tregs sorted from blood. The V gene is TRBV4-3, the J gene TRBJ2-1; no clear D gene. The TCR comes from a human donor with alopecia areata. CDR3 residues: CATSQGFSSYNEQFF. The CDR3 nucleotides read TGCGCCACCTCCCAAGGCTTCAGCTCCTACAATGAGCAGTTCTTC.